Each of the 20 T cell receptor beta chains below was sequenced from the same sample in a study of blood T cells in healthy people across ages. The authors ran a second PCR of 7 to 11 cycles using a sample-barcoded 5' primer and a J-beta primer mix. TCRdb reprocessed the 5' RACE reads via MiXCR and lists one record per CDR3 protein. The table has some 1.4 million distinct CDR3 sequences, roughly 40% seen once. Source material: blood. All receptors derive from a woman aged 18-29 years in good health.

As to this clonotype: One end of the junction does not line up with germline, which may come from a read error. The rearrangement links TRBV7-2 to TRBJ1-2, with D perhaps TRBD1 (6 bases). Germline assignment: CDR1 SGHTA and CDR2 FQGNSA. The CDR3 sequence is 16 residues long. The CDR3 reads CASSPRAGGLSYGYAF. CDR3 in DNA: TGTGCCAGCAGCCCCCGGGCCGGGGGGCTTAGCTATGGCTACGCCTTC.

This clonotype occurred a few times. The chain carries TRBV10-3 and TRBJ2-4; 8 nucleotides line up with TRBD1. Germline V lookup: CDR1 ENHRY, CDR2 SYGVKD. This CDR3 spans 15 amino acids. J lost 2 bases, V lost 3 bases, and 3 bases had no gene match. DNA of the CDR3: TGTGCCATCAGTGATACAGGGGGATCCAAAAACATTCAGTACTTC. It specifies CAISDTGGSKNIQYF.

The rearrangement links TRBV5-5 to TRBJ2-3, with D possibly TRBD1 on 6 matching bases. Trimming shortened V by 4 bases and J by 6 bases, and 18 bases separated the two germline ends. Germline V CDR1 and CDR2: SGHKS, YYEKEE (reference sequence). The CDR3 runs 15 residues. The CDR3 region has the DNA TGTGCCAGCAGCCCTATGGTAGGGGGTCGGGATACGCAGTATTTT. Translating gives CASSPMVGGRDTQYF.

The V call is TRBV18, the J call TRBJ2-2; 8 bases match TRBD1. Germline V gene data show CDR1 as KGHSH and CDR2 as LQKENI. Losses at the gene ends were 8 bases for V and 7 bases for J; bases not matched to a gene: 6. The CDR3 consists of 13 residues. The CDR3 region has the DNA TGTGCCAGCGGGGGACAGGTTGGCGGGGAGCTGTTTTTT. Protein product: CASGGQVGGELFF. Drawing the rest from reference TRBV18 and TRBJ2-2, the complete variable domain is NAGVMQNPRHLVRRRGQEARLRCSPMKGHSHVYWYRQLPEEGLKFMVYLQKENIIDESGMPKERFSAEFPKEGPSILRIQQVVRGDSAAYFCASGGQVGGELFFGEGSRLTVL.

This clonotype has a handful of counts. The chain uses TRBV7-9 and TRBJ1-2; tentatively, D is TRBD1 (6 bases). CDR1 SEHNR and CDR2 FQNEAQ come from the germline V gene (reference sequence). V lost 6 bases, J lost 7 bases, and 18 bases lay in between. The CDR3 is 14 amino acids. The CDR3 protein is CASSPGDASPGYTF. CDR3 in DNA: TGTGCCAGCAGTCCAGGGGACGCCTCCCCTGGCTACACCTTC.

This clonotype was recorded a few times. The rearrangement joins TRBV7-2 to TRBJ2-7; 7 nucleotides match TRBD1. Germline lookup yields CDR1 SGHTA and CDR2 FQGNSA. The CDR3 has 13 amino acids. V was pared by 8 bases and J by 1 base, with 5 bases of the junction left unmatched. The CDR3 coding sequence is TGTGCCAGCTGGGACAGTTTATCCTACGAGCAGTACTTC. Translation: CASWDSLSYEQYF.

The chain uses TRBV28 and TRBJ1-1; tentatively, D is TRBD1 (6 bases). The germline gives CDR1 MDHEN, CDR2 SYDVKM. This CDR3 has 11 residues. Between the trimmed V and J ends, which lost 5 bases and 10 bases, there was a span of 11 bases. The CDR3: CASSQQGRAFF. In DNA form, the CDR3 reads TGTGCCAGCAGTCAACAGGGAAGAGCTTTCTTT. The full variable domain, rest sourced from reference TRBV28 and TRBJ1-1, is DVKVTQSSRYLVKRTGEKVFLECVQDMDHENMFWYRQDPGLGLRLIYFSYDVKMKEKGDIPEGYSVSREKKERFSLILESASTNQTSMYLCASSQQGRAFFGQGTRLTVV.

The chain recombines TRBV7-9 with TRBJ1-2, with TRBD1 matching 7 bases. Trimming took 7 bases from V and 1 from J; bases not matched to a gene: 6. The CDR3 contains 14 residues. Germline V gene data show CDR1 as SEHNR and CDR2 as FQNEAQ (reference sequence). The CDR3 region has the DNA TGTGCCAGCATCAACAGGGGCGTTAACTATGGCTACACCTTC. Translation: CASINRGVNYGYTF.

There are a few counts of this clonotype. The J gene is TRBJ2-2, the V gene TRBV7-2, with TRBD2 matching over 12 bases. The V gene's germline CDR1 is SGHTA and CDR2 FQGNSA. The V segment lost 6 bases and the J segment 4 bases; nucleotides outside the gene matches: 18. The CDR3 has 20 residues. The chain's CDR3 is CASSGPGLAGRLGSTGELFF. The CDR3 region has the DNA TGTGCCAGCAGTGGCCCCGGACTAGCGGGAAGGTTAGGAAGCACCGGGGAGCTGTTTTTT.

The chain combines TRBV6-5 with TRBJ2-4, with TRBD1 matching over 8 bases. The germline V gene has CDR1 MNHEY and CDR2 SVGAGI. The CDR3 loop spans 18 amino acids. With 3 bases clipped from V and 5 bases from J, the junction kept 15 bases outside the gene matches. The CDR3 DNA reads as TGTGCCAGCAGTTATGGGGGACATAGGGACAGGAGGGAAAACATTCAGTACTTC. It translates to CASSYGGHRDRRENIQYF.

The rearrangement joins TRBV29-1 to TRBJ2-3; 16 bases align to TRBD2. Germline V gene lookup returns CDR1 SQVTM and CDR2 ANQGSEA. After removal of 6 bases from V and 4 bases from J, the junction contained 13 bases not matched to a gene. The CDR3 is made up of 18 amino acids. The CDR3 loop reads CSVPNPGLAGGIPDTQYF. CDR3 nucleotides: TGCAGCGTACCAAACCCGGGACTAGCGGGAGGGATCCCAGATACGCAGTATTTT.

The chain's CDR3 is CASRARATPQHF. CDR3 nucleotides: TGTGCCAGCAGGGCCAGGGCGACGCCCCAGCATTTT. The rearrangement links TRBV12-3 or TRBV12-4 to TRBJ1-5; perhaps TRBD1 as D (5 bases). The V end was cut by 6 bases, the J end by 9 bases, with 12 bases between. The CDR3 extends over 12 amino acids.

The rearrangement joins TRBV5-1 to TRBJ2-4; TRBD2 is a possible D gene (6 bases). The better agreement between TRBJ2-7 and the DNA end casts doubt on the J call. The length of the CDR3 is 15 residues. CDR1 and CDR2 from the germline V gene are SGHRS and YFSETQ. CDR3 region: CASSLGPGALDEQYF. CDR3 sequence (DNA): TGCGCCAGCAGCCTAGGGCCGGGAGCCCTAGACGAGCAGTACTTC.

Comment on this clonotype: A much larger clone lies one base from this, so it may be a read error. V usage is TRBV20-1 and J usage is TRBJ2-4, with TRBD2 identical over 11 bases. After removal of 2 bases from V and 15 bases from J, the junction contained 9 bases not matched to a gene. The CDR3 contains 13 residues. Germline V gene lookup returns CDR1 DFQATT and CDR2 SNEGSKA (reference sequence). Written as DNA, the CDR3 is TGCAGTGCTAGATCCGGACTAGCGGGCGAGCGGTACTTC. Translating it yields CSARSGLAGERYF.

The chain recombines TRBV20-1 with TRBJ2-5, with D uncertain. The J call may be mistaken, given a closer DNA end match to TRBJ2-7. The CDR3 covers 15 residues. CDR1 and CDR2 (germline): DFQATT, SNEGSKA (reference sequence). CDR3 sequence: CSARGRVAFSGEQYF. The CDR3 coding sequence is TGCAGTGCTAGGGGCCGGGTAGCCTTCTCCGGCGAGCAGTACTTC.

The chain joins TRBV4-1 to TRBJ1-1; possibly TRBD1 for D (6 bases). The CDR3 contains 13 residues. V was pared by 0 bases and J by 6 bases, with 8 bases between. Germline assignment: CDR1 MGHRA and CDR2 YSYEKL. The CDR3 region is CASSQEQGPEAFF. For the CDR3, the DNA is TGCGCCAGCAGCCAAGAACAGGGCCCTGAAGCTTTCTTT.

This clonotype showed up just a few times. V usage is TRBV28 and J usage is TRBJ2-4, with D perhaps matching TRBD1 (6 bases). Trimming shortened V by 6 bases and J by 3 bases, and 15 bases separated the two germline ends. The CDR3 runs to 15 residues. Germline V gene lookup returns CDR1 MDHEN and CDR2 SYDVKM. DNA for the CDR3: TGTGCCAGCAGGTCAGGGGCGGAGGACAAAAACATTCAGTACTTC. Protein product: CASRSGAEDKNIQYF.

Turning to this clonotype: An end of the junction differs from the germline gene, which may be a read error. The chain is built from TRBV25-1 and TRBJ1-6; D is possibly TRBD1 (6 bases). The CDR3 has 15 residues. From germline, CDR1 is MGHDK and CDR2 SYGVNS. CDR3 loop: CASSGGGSYNSPPHF. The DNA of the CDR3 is TGTGCCAGCAGTGGAGGGGGTTCGTATAATTCACCCCCCCACTTT.

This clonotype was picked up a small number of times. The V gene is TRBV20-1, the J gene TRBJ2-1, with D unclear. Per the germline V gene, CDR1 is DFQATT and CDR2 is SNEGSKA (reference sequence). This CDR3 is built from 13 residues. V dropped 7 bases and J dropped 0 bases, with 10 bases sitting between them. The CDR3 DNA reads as TGCAGTGGTAGGGCCAGCTCCTACAATGAGCAGTTCTTC. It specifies CSGRASSYNEQFF.

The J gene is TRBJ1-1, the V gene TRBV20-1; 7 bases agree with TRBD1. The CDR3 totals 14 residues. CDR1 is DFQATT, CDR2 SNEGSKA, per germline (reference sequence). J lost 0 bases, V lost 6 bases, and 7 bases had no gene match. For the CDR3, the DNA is TGCAGTGCGTCGACAGGGCACCTGAACACTGAAGCTTTCTTT. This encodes CSASTGHLNTEAFF.